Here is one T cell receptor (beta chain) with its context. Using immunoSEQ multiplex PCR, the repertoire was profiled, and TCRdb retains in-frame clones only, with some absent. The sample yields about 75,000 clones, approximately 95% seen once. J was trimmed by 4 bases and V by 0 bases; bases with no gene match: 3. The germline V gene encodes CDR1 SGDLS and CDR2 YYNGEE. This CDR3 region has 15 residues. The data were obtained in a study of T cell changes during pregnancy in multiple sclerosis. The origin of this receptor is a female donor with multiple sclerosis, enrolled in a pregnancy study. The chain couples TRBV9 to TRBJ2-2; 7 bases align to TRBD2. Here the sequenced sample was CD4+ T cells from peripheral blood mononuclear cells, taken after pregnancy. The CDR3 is CASSVGPGGTGELFF. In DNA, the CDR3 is TGTGCCAGCAGCGTAGGTCCGGGAGGCACCGGGGAGCTGTTTTTT.